This T cell receptor (beta chain) was retrieved from a study of identical twins. Findings and caveats of the study: The study found weaker excess twin sharing in beta out-of-frame sequences.

This CDR3 region has 16 residues. V lost 1 base and J lost 5, with 18 bases in between. CDR1 and CDR2 (germline): LGHDT, YNNKEL (reference sequence). Note on this clonotype: Its antigen remains unknown.

It was template switching that added a universal primer site, and there were unique molecular identifiers on the cDNA. From the 5' RACE reads, TCRdb called clonotypes with MiXCR, one entry per CDR3 protein. The repertoire holds 690,000 or so distinct CDR3 sequences, with 8.6% as singletons. These same data were also listed under a study on yellow fever vaccine responses in identical twins.

Sequencing was carried out using PBMCs. The chain is built from TRBV3-1 and TRBJ2-7, with D possibly TRBD1 on 5 matching bases. This sequence originates from a woman aged 18-35 years in good health. The DNA of the CDR3 is TGTGCCAGCAGCCAAGTTACTGGGCAGGGCACCCACGAGCAGTACTTC. It codes for CASSQVTGQGTHEQYF.